The rows below give T cell receptor beta chains drawn from one sample of a study of shared clonotypes between healthy human individuals. Only in-frame clones appear in the TCRdb table, and some are missing; sequencing was by immunoSEQ multiplex PCR. The data contain 450,000 to 500,000 clones, more than 75% of them singletons. The specimen was PBMCs. The source is a woman in her thirties or forties in good health. Some clones in this sample may be carry-over from other donors' samples. CDR3s include the opening cysteine and the closing phenylalanine or tryptophan. The D gene is left open where the match is weak. The size of a clone is reported for some rows only, either as once, few or many, or as a class for expanded clones.

CDR3nt	CDR3aa	abundance	j_gene	v_gene	d_gene
TGCGCCAGCGGACAGGCCCCTAATGAAAAACTGTTTTTT	CASGQAPNEKLFF	.	TRBJ1-4	TRBV5-1	TRBD1
TGTGCCAGCTCACCGGGACTAGCGGGCCTAAAAGCTAGCACAGATACGCAGTATTTT	CASSPGLAGLKASTDTQYF	once	TRBJ2-3	TRBV18	TRBD2
TGTGCCAGCTCGAAACAGGGTGGAGGCTCCTACGAGCAGTACTTC	CASSKQGGGSYEQYF	.	TRBJ2-7	TRBV18	.
TGTGCCAGCTTTCTTTACAGGGGGTGGTACGAGCAGTACTTC	CASFLYRGWYEQYF	.	TRBJ2-7	TRBV6-4	TRBD1
TGTGCCAGCAGCCACCCCCTGACAGGGAACACCGGGGAGCTGTTTTTT	CASSHPLTGNTGELFF	.	TRBJ2-2	TRBV14	.
TGTGCCAGCTTACCCGGTCTCAACACTGAAGCTTTCTTT	CASLPGLNTEAFF	.	TRBJ1-1	TRBV18	.
TGTGCCAGCAGTGAGGGCAGCCTAAGCACAGATACGCAGTATTTT	CASSEGSLSTDTQYF	.	TRBJ2-3	TRBV6-4	.
TGTGCCTGGAGTGTACTGGGCAGCACAGATACGCAGTATTTT	CAWSVLGSTDTQYF	once	TRBJ2-3	TRBV30	.
TGTGCCAGCAGTGAAGGGGACTACTACGAGCAGTACTTC	CASSEGDYYEQYF	many	TRBJ2-7	TRBV6-1	TRBD2
TGTGCCAGCGAGGTCTCAGCTAGCACAGATACGCAGTATTTT	CASEVSASTDTQYF	.	TRBJ2-3	TRBV11-2	.
TGTGCCGCCAGGGGTCCTTACCCCTACGAGCAGTACTTC	CAARGPYPYEQYF	.	TRBJ2-7	TRBV27	.
TGTGCCAGCAGTTTATCTGGTGGAACGGCCCAGTACTTC	CASSLSGGTAQYF	.	TRBJ2-5	TRBV28	.
TGTGCCAGCAGCTTAGGTTCCCCCCCGGGCACCTTC	CASSLGSPPGTF	.	TRBJ1-2	TRBV7-9	.
TGTGCCAGCAGCCCCGGACTAGTCGGGGGCGCAGATACGCAGTATTTT	CASSPGLVGGADTQYF	.	TRBJ2-3	TRBV28	.
TGTGCCAGCAGCGTACCGCTGGGACTAGCGGACCTATTCTACGAGCAGTACTTC	CASSVPLGLADLFYEQYF	.	TRBJ2-7	TRBV9	TRBD2
TGTGCCAGCAGTCTCCGGACAGTTGGGCAGTACTTC	CASSLRTVGQYF	.	TRBJ2-7	TRBV28	.
TGCGCCAGCAGACCAGGTAAATTCGGACAGCAAGAGACCCAGTACTTC	CASRPGKFGQQETQYF	.	TRBJ2-5	TRBV5-1	.
TGTGCCAGCAGGTGGACTGGAGGGGAGACCCAGTACTTC	CASRWTGGETQYF	.	TRBJ2-5	TRBV6-1	.
TGTGCCAGCAGCTTAACGTCAGGGGGAGAGACCCAGTACTTC	CASSLTSGGETQYF	.	TRBJ2-5	TRBV5-4	TRBD1
TGTGCCAGCAGTTTAATCGACAGGGGGCTGGGGGGCTACACCTTC	CASSLIDRGLGGYTF	.	TRBJ1-2	TRBV27	TRBD1
TGTGCCAGCAGGGCGGGGTCGGGGCCCTACAATGAGCAGTTCTTC	CASRAGSGPYNEQFF	.	TRBJ2-1	TRBV28	.
TGCAGTGCTAGAGATTCGAGGTGGCAGTTCTTC	CSARDSRWQFF	.	TRBJ2-1	TRBV20-1	.
TGTGCCAGTAAAGGGAATGGCAATCAGCCCCAGCATTTT	CASKGNGNQPQHF	few	TRBJ1-5	TRBV19	.
TGCGCCAGCAGCTCCGGCCAGCTTATCTACGAGCAGTACTTC	CASSSGQLIYEQYF	.	TRBJ2-7	TRBV5-1	.
TGTGCCAGCAGGGGGACGACAGATAGTTCACCCCTCCACTTT	CASRGTTDSSPLHF	.	TRBJ1-6	TRBV25-1	.
TGTGCCAGCAGTCTCCCCTCATTGGGGGAGACCCAGTACTTC	CASSLPSLGETQYF	.	TRBJ2-5	TRBV28	.
TGTGCCTGGAGTTTAGACAGGAGGCGGGTAGGCAATCAGCCCCAGCATTTT	CAWSLDRRRVGNQPQHF	.	TRBJ1-5	TRBV30	.
TGCGCCAGCAGCTTGGCCGGGACAGGGTACGAGCAGTACTTC	CASSLAGTGYEQYF	.	TRBJ2-7	TRBV5-1	TRBD1
TGTGCCAGCAGCCCCGCGGGGGGGAGGAACTATGGCTACACCTTC	CASSPAGGRNYGYTF	.	TRBJ1-2	TRBV7-9	.
TGTGCCAGCAGCTTAGGGGGCGGGAGCTACAATGAGCAGTTCTTC	CASSLGGGSYNEQFF	.	TRBJ2-1	TRBV7-3	.
TGTGCCAGCAGCTTAGGTCAGGGTCGGACTAGCACAGATACGCAGTATTTT	CASSLGQGRTSTDTQYF	.	TRBJ2-3	TRBV11-3	.